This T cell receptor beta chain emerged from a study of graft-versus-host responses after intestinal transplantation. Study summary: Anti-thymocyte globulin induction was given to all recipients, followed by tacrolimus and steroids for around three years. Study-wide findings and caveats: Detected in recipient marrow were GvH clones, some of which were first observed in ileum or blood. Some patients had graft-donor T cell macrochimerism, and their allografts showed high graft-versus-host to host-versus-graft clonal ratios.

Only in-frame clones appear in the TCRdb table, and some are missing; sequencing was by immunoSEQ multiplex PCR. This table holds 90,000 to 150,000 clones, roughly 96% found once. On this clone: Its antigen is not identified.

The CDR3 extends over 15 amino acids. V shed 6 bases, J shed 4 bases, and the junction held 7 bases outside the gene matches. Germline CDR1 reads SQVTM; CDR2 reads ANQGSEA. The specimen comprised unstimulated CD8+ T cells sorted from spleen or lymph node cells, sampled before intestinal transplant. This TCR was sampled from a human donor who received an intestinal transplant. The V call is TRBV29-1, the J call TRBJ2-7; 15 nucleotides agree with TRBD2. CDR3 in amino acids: CSVRGLAGGRYEQYF. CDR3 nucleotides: TGCAGCGTGAGGGGACTAGCGGGAGGTCGGTACGAGCAGTACTTC.